This TCR beta chain was observed in a study of monozygotic twins with inflammatory bowel disease. Whole-study results and caveats: IBD patients exhibited fewer clonotypes shared with other individuals than healthy twins, particularly with disease activity.

This CDR3 comprises 15 residues. CDR1 and CDR2 (germline): MNHNS, SASEGT. Every sample had its cDNA made across eight separate reactions. TCRdb reanalyzed the 5' RACE reads and collapses them to one entry per CDR3 protein, without DNA. This repertoire includes under 150,000 distinct CDR3 sequences. With regard to this clonotype: Its antigen is as yet unknown.

This chain links TRBV6-1 with TRBJ2-7; TCRdb outputs TRBD1, but without DNA this stays unchecked. The sequencing input was blood. The receptor comes from a human donor with ulcerative colitis or Crohn's disease, or a healthy co-twin of an affected twin (not recorded which). CDR3 sequence: CASSGTGEGPYEQYF.